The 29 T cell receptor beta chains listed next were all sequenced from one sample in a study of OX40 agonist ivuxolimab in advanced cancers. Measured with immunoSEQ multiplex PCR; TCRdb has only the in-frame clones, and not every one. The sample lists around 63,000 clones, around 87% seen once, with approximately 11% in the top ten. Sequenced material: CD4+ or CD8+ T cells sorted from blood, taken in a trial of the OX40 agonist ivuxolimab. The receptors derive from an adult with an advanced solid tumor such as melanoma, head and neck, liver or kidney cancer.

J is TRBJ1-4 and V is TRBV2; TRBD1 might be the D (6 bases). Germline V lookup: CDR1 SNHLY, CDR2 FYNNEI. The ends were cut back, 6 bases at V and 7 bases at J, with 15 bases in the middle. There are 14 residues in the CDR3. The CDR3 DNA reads TGTGCCAGCAGCTACGACAGGACGGGTGAAAAACTGTTTTTT. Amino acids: CASSYDRTGEKLFF.

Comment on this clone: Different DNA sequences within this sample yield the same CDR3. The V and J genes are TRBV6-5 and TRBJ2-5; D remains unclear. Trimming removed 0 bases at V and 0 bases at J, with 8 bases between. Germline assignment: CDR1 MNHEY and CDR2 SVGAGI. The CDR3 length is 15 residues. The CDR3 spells CASSYSGTYQETQYF. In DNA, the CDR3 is TGTGCCAGCAGTTACTCGGGCACGTACCAAGAGACCCAGTACTTC.

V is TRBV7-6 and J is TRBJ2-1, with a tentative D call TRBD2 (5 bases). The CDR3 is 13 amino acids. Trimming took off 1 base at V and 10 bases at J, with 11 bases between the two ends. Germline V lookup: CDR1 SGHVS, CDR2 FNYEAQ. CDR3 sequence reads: CASSLEVALEQFF. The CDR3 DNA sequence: TGTGCCAGCAGCTTAGAGGTAGCGCTAGAGCAGTTCTTC.

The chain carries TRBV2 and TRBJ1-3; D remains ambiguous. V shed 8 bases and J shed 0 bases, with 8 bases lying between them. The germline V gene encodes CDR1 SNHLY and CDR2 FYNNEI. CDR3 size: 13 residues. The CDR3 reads CASDTDSGNTIYF. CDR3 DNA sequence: TGTGCCAGCGACACAGACTCTGGAAACACCATATATTTT.

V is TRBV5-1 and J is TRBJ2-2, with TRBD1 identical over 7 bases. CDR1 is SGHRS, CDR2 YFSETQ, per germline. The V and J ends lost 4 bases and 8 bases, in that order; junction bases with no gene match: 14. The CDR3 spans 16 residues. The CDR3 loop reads CASSPQAGGFGGELFF. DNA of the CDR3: TGCGCCAGCAGCCCGCAGGCAGGGGGATTCGGTGGGGAGCTGTTTTTT.

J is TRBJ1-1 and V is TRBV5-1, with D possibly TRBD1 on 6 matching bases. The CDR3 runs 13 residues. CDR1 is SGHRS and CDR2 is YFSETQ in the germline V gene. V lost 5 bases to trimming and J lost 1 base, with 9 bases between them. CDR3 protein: CASRQGQNTEAFF. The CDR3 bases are TGCGCCAGCAGACAGGGACAGAACACTGAAGCTTTCTTT.

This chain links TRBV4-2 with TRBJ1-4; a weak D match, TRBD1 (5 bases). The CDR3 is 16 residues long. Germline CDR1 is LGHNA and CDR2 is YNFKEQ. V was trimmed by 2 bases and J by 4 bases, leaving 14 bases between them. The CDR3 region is CASSQSDKPGNEKLFF. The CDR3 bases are TGTGCCAGCAGCCAATCGGACAAGCCGGGTAATGAAAAACTGTTTTTT.

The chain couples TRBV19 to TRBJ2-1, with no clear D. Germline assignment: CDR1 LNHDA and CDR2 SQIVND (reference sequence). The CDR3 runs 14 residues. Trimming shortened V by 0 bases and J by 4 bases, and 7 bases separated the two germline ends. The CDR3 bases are TGTGCCAGTAGTATAGATGACTTATACAATGAGCAGTTCTTC. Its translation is CASSIDDLYNEQFF.

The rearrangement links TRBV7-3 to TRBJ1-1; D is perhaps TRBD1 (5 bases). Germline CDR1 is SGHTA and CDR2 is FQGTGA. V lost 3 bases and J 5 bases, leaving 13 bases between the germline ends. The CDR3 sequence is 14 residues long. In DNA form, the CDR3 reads TGTGCCAGCAGCTTTGACAGTAAAAGAACTGAAGCTTTCTTT. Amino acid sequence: CASSFDSKRTEAFF. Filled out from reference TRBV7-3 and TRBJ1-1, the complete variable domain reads GAGVSQTPSNKVTEKGKYVELRCDPISGHTALYWYRQSLGQGPEFLIYFQGTGAADDSGLPNDRFFAVRPEGSVSTLKIQRTERGDSAVYLCASSFDSKRTEAFFGQGTRLTVV.

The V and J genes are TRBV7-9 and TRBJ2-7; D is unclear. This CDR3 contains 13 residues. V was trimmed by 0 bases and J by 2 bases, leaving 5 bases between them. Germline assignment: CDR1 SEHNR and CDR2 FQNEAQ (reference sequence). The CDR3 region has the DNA TGTGCCAGCAGCTTAGCGTTCACCTACGAGCAGTACTTC. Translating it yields CASSLAFTYEQYF.

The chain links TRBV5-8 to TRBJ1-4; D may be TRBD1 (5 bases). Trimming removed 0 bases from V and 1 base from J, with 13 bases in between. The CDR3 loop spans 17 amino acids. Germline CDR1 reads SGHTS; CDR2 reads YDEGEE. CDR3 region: CASSLGTDGGTNEKLFF. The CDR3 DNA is TGTGCCAGCAGCTTGGGGACTGACGGGGGAACTAATGAAAAACTGTTTTTT.

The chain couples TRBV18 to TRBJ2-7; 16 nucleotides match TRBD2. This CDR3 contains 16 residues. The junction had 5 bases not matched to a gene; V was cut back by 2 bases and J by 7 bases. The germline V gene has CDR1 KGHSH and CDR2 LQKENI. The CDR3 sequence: CASSPSGLAGGKEQYF. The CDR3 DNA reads TGTGCCAGCTCACCATCGGGACTAGCGGGAGGGAAGGAGCAGTACTTC.

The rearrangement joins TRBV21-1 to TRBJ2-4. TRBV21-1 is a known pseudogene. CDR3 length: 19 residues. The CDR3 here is CASNETRTIGPLAKNIQYF. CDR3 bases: TGTGCCAGCAATGAGACACGGACGATTGGGCCCCTAGCCAAAAACATTCAGTACTTC.

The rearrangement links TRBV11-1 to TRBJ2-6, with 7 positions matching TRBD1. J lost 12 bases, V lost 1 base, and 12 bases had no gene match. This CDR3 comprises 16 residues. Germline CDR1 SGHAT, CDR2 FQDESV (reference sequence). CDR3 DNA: TGTGCCAGCAGCTTAGATGGACAGGTCCTCTCCCTCGTCCTGACTTTC. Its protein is CASSLDGQVLSLVLTF.

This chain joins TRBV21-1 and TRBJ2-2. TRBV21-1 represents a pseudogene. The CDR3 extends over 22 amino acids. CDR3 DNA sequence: TGTGCCAGCAGCAGTAATAGAGGACCGCGTGCCCTCCTGCGTGCCCGGGTCGGGGAGCTGTTTTTT. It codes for CASSSNRGPRALLRARVGELFF.

The CDR3 DNA sequence: TGTGCCAGCAGCGCGGACAGCGAAGAGACCCAGTACTTC. It encodes CASSADSEETQYF. The V call is TRBV5-5, the J call TRBJ2-5, with D perhaps TRBD1 (6 bases). Germline V gives CDR1 SGHKS, CDR2 YYEKEE (reference sequence). Trimming left V 4 bases short and J 3 bases short, with 10 bases between. The CDR3 contains 13 residues. Full variable domain (rest looked up from reference TRBV5-5 and TRBJ2-5): DAGVTQSPTHLIKTRGQQVTLRCSPISGHKSVSWYQQVLGQGPQFIFQYYEKEERGRGNFPDRFSARQFPNYSSELNVNALLLGDSALYLCASSADSEETQYFGPGTRLLVL.

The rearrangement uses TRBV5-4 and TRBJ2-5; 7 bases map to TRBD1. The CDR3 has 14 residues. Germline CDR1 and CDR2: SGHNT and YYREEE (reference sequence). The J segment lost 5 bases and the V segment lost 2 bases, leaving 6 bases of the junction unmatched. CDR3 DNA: TGTGCCAGCAGCTTAGCGCAGGGGGAGGAGACCCAGTACTTC. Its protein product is CASSLAQGEETQYF.

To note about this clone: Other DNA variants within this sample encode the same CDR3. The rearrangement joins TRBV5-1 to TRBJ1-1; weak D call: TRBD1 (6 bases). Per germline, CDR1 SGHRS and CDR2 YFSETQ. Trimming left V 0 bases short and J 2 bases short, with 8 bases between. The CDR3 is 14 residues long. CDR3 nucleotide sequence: TGCGCCAGCAGCTTGGACAGGGCAAACACTGAAGCTTTCTTT. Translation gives CASSLDRANTEAFF.

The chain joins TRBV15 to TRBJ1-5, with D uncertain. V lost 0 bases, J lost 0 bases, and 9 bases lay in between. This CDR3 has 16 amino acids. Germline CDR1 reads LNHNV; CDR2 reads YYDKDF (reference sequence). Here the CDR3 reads CATSREISGSNQPQHF. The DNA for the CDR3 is TGTGCCACCAGCAGAGAAATATCGGGTAGCAATCAGCCCCAGCATTTT.

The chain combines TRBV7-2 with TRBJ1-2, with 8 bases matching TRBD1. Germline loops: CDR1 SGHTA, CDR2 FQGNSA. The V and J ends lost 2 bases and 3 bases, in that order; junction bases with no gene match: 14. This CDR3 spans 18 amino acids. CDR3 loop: CASSLRANAMTGDYGYTF. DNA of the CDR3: TGTGCCAGCAGCTTAAGAGCGAACGCGATGACAGGGGACTATGGCTACACCTTC.

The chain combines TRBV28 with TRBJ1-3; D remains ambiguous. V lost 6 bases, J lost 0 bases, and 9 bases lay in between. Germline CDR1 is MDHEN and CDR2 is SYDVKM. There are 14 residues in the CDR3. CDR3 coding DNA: TGTGCCAGCAGATCCCTGGGCTCTGGAAACACCATATATTTT. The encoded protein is CASRSLGSGNTIYF.

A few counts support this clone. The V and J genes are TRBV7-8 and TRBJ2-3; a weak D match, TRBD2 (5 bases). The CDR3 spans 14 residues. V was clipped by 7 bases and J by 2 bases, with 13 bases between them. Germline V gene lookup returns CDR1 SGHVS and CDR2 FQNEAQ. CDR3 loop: CASTLLGFTDTQYF. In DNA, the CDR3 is TGTGCCAGCACCCTACTAGGGTTCACAGATACGCAGTATTTT.

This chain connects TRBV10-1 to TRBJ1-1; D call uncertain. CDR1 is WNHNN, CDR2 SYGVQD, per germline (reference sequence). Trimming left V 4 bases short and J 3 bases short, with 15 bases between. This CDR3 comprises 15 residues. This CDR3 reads CASSAGWTSDTEAFF. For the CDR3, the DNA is TGCGCCAGCAGTGCCGGCTGGACGTCGGACACTGAAGCTTTCTTT.

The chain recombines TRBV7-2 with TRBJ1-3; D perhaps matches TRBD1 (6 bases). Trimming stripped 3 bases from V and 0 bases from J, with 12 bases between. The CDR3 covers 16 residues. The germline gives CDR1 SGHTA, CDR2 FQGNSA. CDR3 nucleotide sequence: TGTGCCAGCAGCTTCGGGGGCACAAGCTCTGGAAACACCATATATTTT. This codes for CASSFGGTSSGNTIYF.

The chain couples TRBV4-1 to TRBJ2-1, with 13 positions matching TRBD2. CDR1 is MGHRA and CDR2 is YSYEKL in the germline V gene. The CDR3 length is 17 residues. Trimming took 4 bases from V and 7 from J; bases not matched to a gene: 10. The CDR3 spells CASSLLRATSGRNEQFF. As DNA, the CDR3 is TGCGCCAGCAGCCTCCTTCGGGCGACTAGCGGGAGGAATGAGCAGTTCTTC.

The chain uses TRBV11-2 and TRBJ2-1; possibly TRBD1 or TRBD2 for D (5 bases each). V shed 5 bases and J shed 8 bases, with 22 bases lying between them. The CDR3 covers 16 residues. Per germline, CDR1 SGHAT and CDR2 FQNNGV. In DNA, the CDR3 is TGTGCCAGCAGCGCGGCGAGGACATGGGACGTCTATGAGCAGTTCTTC. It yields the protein CASSAARTWDVYEQFF.

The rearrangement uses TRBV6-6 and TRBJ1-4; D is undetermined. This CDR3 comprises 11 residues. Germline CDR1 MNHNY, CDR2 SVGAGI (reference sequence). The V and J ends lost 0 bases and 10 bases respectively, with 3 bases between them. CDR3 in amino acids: CASSYSTKLFF. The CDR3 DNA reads TGTGCCAGCAGTTACTCCACAAAACTGTTTTTT.

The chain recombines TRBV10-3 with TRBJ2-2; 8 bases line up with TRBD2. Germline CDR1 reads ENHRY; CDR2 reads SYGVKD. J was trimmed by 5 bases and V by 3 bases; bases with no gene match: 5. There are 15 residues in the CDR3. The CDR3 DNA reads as TGTGCCATCAGTGACCCTCGGGAGGGAACCGGGGAGCTGTTTTTT. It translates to CAISDPREGTGELFF.

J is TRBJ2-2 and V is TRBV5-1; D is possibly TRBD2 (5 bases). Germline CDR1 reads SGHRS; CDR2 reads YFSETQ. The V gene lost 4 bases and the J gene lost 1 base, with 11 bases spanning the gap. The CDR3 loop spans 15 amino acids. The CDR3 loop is CASSPAGMNTGELFF. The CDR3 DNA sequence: TGCGCCAGCAGCCCCGCCGGGATGAACACCGGGGAGCTGTTTTTT.